This TCR beta chain comes out of a study of T-cell memory formation after mild COVID-19. Findings of the study overall: Pre-infection memory harbored some responding clones, suggesting cross-reactive memory joined.

V gave up 4 bases and J gave up 8 bases; unmatched junction bases: 13. The CDR3 length is 16 residues. CDR1 and CDR2 from the germline V gene are SGHTA and FQGNSA. A note on this clonotype: The antigen is not known.

One entry per CDR3 protein results from TCRdb running MiXCR on the 5' RACE reads. The data contain some 300,000 distinct CDR3 sequences, approximately 19% of them seen just once; the ten biggest clones take up around a fifth. The TCR comes from a man aged 18 to 30 who had mild COVID-19 (a few samples of this study predate the infection). Cell type and time point are not known. This sequence joins TRBV7-2 and TRBJ1-4; TRBD1 matches at 7 bases. Specimen: PBMCs or a T cell subset sorted from them (not recorded which). The CDR3 region has the DNA TGTGCCAGCAGCTCAGGGGGGTGGGGCCAGGGGGAAAAACTGTTTTTT. Its protein product is CASSSGGWGQGEKLFF.